Below are 8 T cell receptor beta chains sequenced from a single sample in a study of beta chain features in type 1 diabetes. Reverse transcription of all isolated RNA meant that expressed TCRB transcripts were sequenced. The protocol was immunoSEQ multiplex PCR, while the TCRdb copy is restricted to in-frame clones and leaves out a portion. Here the sample spans approximately 100,000 clones, 30% to 40% being singletons. Sequences were obtained from stem cell memory CD4+ T cells from blood. The origin of the receptors is a woman aged 18-29 years in good health.

This chain connects TRBV11-3 to TRBJ1-2, with TRBD1 matching over 9 bases. Germline lookup yields CDR1 SGHNT and CDR2 YENEEA. There are 13 residues in the CDR3. The trim removed 8 bases at V and 8 bases at J, leaving 9 bases unmatched. CDR3 bases: TGTGCCAGCGGGGGACAGGGCGGTTGGGGCTACACCTTC. Protein sequence: CASGGQGGWGYTF. Combining the CDR3 with reference TRBV11-3 and TRBJ1-2 gives the whole variable domain EAGVVQSPRYKIIEKKQPVAFWCNPISGHNTLYWYLQNLGQGPELLIRYENEEAVDDSQLPKDRFSAERLKGVDSTLKIQPAELGDSAVYLCASGGQGGWGYTFGSGTRLTVV.

In this sample, this clone turned up a few times. The CDR3 coding sequence is TGTGCCAGCAGATGGGACAGGGATGACGAGCAGTACTTC. This translates into CASRWDRDDEQYF. V is TRBV6-5 and J is TRBJ2-7; 9 bases agree with TRBD1. The CDR3 extends over 13 amino acids. The ends lost 6 bases at V and 5 bases at J; junction bases unmatched: 5. In germline, CDR1 is MNHEY, CDR2 SVGAGI.

The chain joins TRBV4-2 to TRBJ2-1; 12 bases align to TRBD2. Germline CDR1 reads LGHNA; CDR2 reads YNFKEQ. Trimming took 1 base from V and 6 from J; bases not matched to a gene: 7. The CDR3 is 17 residues long. The CDR3 bases are TGTGCCAGCAGCCAAGTGGTAAGGACTAGCGGGGCCAATGAGCAGTTCTTC. It codes for CASSQVVRTSGANEQFF.

CDR3 bases: TGTGCCAGCAGCATAACAGGATACGAGCAGTACTTC. Its translation: CASSITGYEQYF. The chain recombines TRBV7-9 with TRBJ2-7; D possibly corresponds to TRBD1 (5 bases). Germline CDR1 SEHNR, CDR2 FQNEAQ (reference sequence). The ends were cut back, 5 bases at V and 4 bases at J, with 9 bases in the middle. This CDR3 comprises 12 residues.

This clone was observed a few times. This chain uses TRBV5-1 with TRBJ2-1; 7 bases match TRBD2. Germline CDR1 and CDR2: SGHRS and YFSETQ. CDR3 size: 16 residues. V was clipped by 3 bases and J by 2 bases; unmatched bases: 8. In nucleotides, the CDR3 is TGCGCCAGCAGCTGGGGGTGGGCGGGAGCCTACAATGAGCAGTTCTTC. It translates to CASSWGWAGAYNEQFF.

This clone was seen more than once but under ten times. The genes are TRBV7-2 and TRBJ2-1, with TRBD2 identical over 9 bases. The CDR3 loop spans 15 amino acids. The germline V gene has CDR1 SGHTA and CDR2 FQGNSA. With V trimmed by 4 bases and J by 4 bases, 5 bases remained unmatched. This CDR3 reads CASSSPGLAYNEQFF. The CDR3 bases are TGTGCCAGCAGCTCACCGGGACTAGCATACAATGAGCAGTTCTTC.

V usage is TRBV6-5 and J usage is TRBJ1-3, with D possibly being TRBD1 (6 bases). Looked up from germline, CDR1 is MNHEY and CDR2 is SVGAGI. There are 15 residues in the CDR3. V lost 6 bases to trimming and J lost 4 bases, with 16 bases between them. The CDR3 loop is CASSPAGTPGNTIYF. In DNA, the CDR3 is TGTGCCAGCAGCCCCGCCGGGACACCAGGAAACACCATATATTTT.

The chain recombines TRBV5-1 with TRBJ2-2, with 9 bases identical to TRBD1. V lost 4 bases to trimming and J lost 6 bases; unmatched junction nucleotides: 10. The CDR3 length is 16 residues. Germline values: CDR1 SGHRS, CDR2 YFSETQ. The DNA for the CDR3 is TGCGCCAGCAGCCGAAGGACAGGGGTAGGAGCCGGGGAGCTGTTTTTT. Translating it yields CASSRRTGVGAGELFF.